This record concerns one TCR beta chain sequence. This sample was included in a study of blood T cell repertoires in COVID-19. The wider study: Sources were T cells, B-cell-depleted T cells, or PBMCs; the material itself was cDNA or gDNA.

Study processing details: Counts of nucleated cells, estimated from reference gene primer amplification, were obtained. Sequenced by immunoSEQ multiplex PCR; TCRdb stores in-frame clones only, minus some. The V and J calls and the clone size are those of that table, but D and trimming were determined from the DNA. The table records about 480,000 clones, roughly 89% of them present only once. The CDR3 loop spans 16 amino acids. The germline V gene has CDR1 MNHEY and CDR2 SMNVEV (reference sequence). The V segment lost 5 bases and the J segment 4 bases; nucleotides outside the gene matches: 13. Patients from Seattle were sampled longitudinally, starting during active infection.

The sequenced sample was peripheral blood. The rearrangement joins TRBV27 to TRBJ2-5, with 7 bases lining up with TRBD1. This TCR was sampled from a man aged 18 to 29 with COVID-19, enrolled during active disease. CDR3 sequence: CASSPRGTVGRETQYF. As DNA, the CDR3 is TGTGCCAGCAGTCCAAGAGGGACAGTAGGACGAGAGACCCAGTACTTC.